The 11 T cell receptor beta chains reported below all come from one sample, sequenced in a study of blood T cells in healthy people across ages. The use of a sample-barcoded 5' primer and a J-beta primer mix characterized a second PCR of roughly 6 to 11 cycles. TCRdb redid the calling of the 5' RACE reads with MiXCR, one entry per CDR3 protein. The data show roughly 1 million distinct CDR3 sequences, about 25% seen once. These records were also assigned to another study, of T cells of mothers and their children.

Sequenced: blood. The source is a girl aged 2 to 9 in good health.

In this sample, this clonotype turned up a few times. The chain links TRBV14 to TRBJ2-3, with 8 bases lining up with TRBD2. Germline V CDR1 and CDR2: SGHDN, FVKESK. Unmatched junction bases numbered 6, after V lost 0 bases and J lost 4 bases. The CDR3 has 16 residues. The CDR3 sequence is CASSQEVRGVSDTQYF. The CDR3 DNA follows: TGTGCCAGCAGCCAAGAAGTGCGGGGGGTATCAGATACGCAGTATTTT.

The CDR3 region is CASCGGSSRSYEQYF. The CDR3, as DNA: TGTGCCAGCTGTGGGGGTTCGTCAAGATCCTACGAGCAGTACTTC. The chain joins TRBV6-2 or TRBV6-3 to TRBJ2-7; D possibly matches TRBD1 or TRBD2 (5 bases each). Trimming left V 8 bases short and J 1 base short, with 18 bases between. The germline gives CDR1 MNHEY, CDR2 SVGEGT. The CDR3 length is 15 residues.

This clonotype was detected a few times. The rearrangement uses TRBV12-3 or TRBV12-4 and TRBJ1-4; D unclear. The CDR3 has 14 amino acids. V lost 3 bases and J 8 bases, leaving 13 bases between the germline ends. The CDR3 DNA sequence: TGTGCCAGCAGTTTCTTGGTAGGAGAGGAAAAACTGTTTTTT. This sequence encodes CASSFLVGEEKLFF.

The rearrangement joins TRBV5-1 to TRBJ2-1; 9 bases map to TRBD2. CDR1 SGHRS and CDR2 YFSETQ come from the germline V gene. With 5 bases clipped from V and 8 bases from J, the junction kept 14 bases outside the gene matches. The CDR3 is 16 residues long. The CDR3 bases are TGCGCCAGCAGTCCTTATAGCGGGAGCATCGACGATGAGCAGTTCTTC. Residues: CASSPYSGSIDDEQFF.

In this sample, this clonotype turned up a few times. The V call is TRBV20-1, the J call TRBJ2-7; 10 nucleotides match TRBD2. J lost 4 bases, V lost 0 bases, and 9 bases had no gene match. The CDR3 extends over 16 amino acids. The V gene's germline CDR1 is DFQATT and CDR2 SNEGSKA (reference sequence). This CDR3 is CSARDRSGRAGYEQYF. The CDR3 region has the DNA TGCAGTGCTAGAGATCGGAGCGGGAGGGCCGGGTACGAGCAGTACTTC.

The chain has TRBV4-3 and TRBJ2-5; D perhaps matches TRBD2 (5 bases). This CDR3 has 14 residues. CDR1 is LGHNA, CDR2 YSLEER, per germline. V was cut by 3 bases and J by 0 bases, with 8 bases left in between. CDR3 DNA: TGCGCCAGCAGCCAGGACTCGTACCAAGAGACCCAGTACTTC. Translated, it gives CASSQDSYQETQYF.

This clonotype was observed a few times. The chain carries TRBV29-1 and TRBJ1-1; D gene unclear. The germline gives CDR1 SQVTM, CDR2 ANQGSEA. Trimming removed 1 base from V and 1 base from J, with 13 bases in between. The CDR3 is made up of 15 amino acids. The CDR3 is CSVEGLGGANTEAFF. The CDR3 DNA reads TGCAGCGTTGAAGGCTTGGGTGGTGCGAACACTGAAGCTTTCTTT.

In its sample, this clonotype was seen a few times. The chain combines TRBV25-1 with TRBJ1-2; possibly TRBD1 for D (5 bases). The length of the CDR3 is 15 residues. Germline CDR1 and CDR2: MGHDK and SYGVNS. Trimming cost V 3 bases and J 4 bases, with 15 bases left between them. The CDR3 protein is CASSEGTVPLYGYTF. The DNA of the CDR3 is TGTGCCAGCAGTGAGGGGACCGTCCCCCTCTATGGCTACACCTTC.

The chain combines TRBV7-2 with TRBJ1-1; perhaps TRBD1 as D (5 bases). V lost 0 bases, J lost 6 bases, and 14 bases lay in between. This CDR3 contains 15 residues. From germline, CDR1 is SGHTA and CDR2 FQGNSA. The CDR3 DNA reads TGTGCCAGCAGCTTAGCGGGGACCGGGACCGCTGAAGCTTTCTTT. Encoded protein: CASSLAGTGTAEAFF.

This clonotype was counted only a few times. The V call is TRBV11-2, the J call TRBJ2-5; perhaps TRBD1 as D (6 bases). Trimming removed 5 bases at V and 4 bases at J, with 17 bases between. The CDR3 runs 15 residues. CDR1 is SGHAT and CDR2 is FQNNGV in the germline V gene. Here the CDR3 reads CASSPGTSRGETQYF. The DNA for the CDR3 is TGTGCCAGCAGCCCAGGGACAAGTCGGGGAGAGACCCAGTACTTC.

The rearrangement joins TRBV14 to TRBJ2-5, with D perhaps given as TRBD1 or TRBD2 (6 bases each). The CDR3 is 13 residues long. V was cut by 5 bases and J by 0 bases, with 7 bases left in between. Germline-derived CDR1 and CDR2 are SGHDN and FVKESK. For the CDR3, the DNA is TGTGCCAGCAGCGGGGGGCACCAAGAGACCCAGTACTTC. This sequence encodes CASSGGHQETQYF.